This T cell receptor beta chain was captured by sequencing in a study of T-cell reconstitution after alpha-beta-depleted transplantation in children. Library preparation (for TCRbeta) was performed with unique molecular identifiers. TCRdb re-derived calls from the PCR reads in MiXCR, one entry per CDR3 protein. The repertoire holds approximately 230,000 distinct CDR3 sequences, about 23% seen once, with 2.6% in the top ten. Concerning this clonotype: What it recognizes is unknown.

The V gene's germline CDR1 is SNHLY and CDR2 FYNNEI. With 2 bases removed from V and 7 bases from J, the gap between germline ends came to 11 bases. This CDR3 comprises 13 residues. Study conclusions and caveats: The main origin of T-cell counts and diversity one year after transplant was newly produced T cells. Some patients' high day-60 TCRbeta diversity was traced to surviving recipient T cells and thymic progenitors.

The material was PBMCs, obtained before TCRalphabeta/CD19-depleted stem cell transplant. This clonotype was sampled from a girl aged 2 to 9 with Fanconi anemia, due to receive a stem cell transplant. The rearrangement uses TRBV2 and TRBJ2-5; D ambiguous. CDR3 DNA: TGTGCCAGCAGTGAACGGGCAGGCTCGACCCAGTACTTC. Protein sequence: CASSERAGSTQYF. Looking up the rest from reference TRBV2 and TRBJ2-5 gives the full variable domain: EPEVTQTPSHQVTQMGQEVILRCVPISNHLYFYWYRQILGQKVEFLVSFYNNEISEKSEIFDDQFSVERPDGSNFTLKIRSTKLEDSAMYFCASSERAGSTQYFGPGTRLLVL.